This T cell receptor beta chain came from a study of OX40 agonist ivuxolimab in advanced cancers. In the study overall: The patients got ivuxolimab, which is an agonistic anti-OX40 (CD134) antibody. In this trial design, patients received ivuxolimab intravenously at 0.01 to 10 mg/kg every 2 weeks.

The CDR3 runs to 14 residues. V dropped 3 bases and J dropped 6; count of bases not matched to a gene: 5. Germline V gene sequence: CDR1 LNHDA, CDR2 SQIVND (reference sequence). Measured with immunoSEQ multiplex PCR; TCRdb has only the in-frame clones, and not every one. The data show about 54,000 clones, around four fifths seen once. General observations from the study: Antigen specificity remained undetermined for the expanded peripheral T cells. More expanded clones were found, on average, in CD8+ than in CD4+ T cells.

This clone appeared a few times. Its antigen is not known. Sequenced here: CD4+ or CD8+ T cells sorted from blood, sampled in a trial of the OX40 agonist ivuxolimab. The receptor was derived from an adult with an advanced solid tumor such as melanoma, head and neck, liver or kidney cancer. The chain links TRBV19 to TRBJ1-5; 7 nucleotides line up with TRBD1. As DNA, the CDR3 is TGTGCCAGTAGTATTTCAGGGGGTAGTCAGCCCCAGCATTTT. This encodes CASSISGGSQPQHF.